The 30 T cell receptor beta chains below come from one sample, sequenced in a study of T cell responses to AZD1222 COVID-19 vaccine. Clones were sequenced by immunoSEQ multiplex PCR, and TCRdb holds only the in-frame ones, with some missing. Of about 82,000 clones in the sample, around nine tenths were seen once. Specimen: peripheral blood, collected 28 days after the second AZD1222 dose. These receptors all stem from an adult who received the AZD1222 COVID-19 vaccine.

This clone has just one count. The rearrangement links TRBV28 to TRBJ1-1, with 9 bases aligning to TRBD1. The V gene end was trimmed by 6 bases and the J gene end by 6 bases; junction bases not matched to a gene: 14. Germline V gene sequence: CDR1 MDHEN, CDR2 SYDVKM. This CDR3 comprises 16 residues. The CDR3: CASSYSPLGQGPEAFF. CDR3 bases: TGTGCCAGCAGCTATTCACCCCTAGGACAGGGGCCTGAAGCTTTCTTT. Using reference TRBV28 and TRBJ1-1 for the parts outside the CDR3, the full variable domain is DVKVTQSSRYLVKRTGEKVFLECVQDMDHENMFWYRQDPGLGLRLIYFSYDVKMKEKGDIPEGYSVSREKKERFSLILESASTNQTSMYLCASSYSPLGQGPEAFFGQGTRLTVV.

This clone was recorded only once. The chain joins TRBV5-1 to TRBJ1-3; perhaps TRBD1 as D (6 bases). This CDR3 has 15 residues. V was trimmed by 0 bases and J by 4 bases, leaving 11 bases between them. From germline, CDR1 is SGHRS and CDR2 YFSETQ. The CDR3 loop reads CASSLGTELGNTIYF. DNA for the CDR3: TGCGCCAGCAGCTTGGGGACAGAGCTCGGAAACACCATATATTTT.

The V call is TRBV21-1, the J call TRBJ1-3. TRBV21-1 is deemed a pseudogene. The length of the CDR3 is 14 residues. CDR3 sequence reads: CASSKRGASNTIYF. DNA of the CDR3: TGTGCCAGCAGCAAACGTGGAGCGTCCAACACCATATATTTT.

CDR3 loop: CASSPKRTGASGNTIYF. In DNA form, the CDR3 reads TGTGCCAGCAGCCCGAAGCGGACAGGGGCCTCTGGAAACACCATATATTTT. The chain couples TRBV3-1 (or the pseudogene TRBV3-2) to TRBJ1-3; 9 positions agree with TRBD1. The CDR3 is made up of 17 amino acids. V was pared by 4 bases and J by 0 bases, with 7 bases of the junction left unmatched. Germline V gene lookup returns CDR1 LGHDT and CDR2 YNNKEL (reference sequence).

This chain links TRBV6-6 with TRBJ1-6; no clear D gene. The germline CDR1 and CDR2 sequences are MNHNY and SVGAGI (reference sequence). This CDR3 has 16 amino acids. The V and J ends lost 0 bases and 8 bases respectively, with 14 bases between them. Written as DNA, the CDR3 is TGTGCCAGCAGTTACTCCGGAGACGGCAGCTATTCACCCCTCCACTTT. As protein: CASSYSGDGSYSPLHF.

This clone appeared once. The chain joins TRBV18 to TRBJ2-1, with 7 bases fitting TRBD1. The length of the CDR3 is 15 residues. J was trimmed by 1 base and V by 4 bases; bases with no gene match: 4. Germline-derived CDR1 and CDR2 are KGHSH and LQKENI. CDR3 nucleotide sequence: TGTGCCAGCTCACAACAGGGGTATTCCTACAATGAGCAGTTCTTC. It encodes CASSQQGYSYNEQFF.

This sequence joins TRBV6-2 or TRBV6-3 and TRBJ1-4, with 9 bases aligning to TRBD1. This CDR3 is built from 17 residues. Germline values: CDR1 MNHEY, CDR2 SVGEGT. Trimming took 5 bases from V and 4 from J; bases not matched to a gene: 11. The CDR3 DNA reads as TGTGCCAGCAGTCCCACAGGGGGCCGGGGAGATAATGAAAAACTGTTTTTT. Translating gives CASSPTGGRGDNEKLFF.

This chain uses TRBV7-2 with TRBJ2-2, with 8 positions matching TRBD2. The CDR3 has 16 residues. In germline, CDR1 is SGHTA, CDR2 FQGNSA. Trimming removed 3 bases from V and 5 bases from J; junction bases left unmatched: 8. The CDR3, as DNA: TGTGCCAGCAGCTTCCAGCGGGGGCCGGGGACCGGGGAGCTGTTTTTT. This encodes CASSFQRGPGTGELFF.

V and J are TRBV28 and TRBJ1-5, with a tentative D call TRBD1 (5 bases). The V end was cut by 8 bases, the J end by 6 bases, with 14 bases between. Germline CDR1 is MDHEN and CDR2 is SYDVKM. The CDR3 length is 13 residues. The CDR3 region has the DNA TGTGCCAGCGGAGAGGGACGGATTCAGCCCCAGCATTTT. This translates into CASGEGRIQPQHF.

The V call is TRBV19, the J call TRBJ2-6; TRBD1 matches at 10 bases. Germline CDR1 and CDR2: LNHDA and SQIVND (reference sequence). Losses at the gene ends were 4 bases for V and 1 base for J; bases not matched to a gene: 4. The CDR3 runs to 17 residues. The CDR3 is CASSKGQGGSGANVLTF. The DNA for the CDR3 is TGTGCCAGTAGTAAAGGACAGGGGGGGTCTGGGGCCAACGTCCTGACTTTC.

CDR3 sequence reads: CATSRETRRGGETQYF. The CDR3 region has the DNA TGTGCCACCAGCAGAGAGACGAGGCGGGGAGGAGAGACCCAGTACTTC. The chain joins TRBV15 to TRBJ2-5; possibly TRBD2 for D (6 bases). With 0 bases removed from V and 4 bases from J, the gap between germline ends came to 15 bases. CDR1 LNHNV and CDR2 YYDKDF come from the germline V gene (reference sequence). This CDR3 has 16 residues.

The chain joins TRBV28 to TRBJ1-6; 7 positions agree with TRBD1. V shed 6 bases, J shed 10 bases, and the junction held 12 bases outside the gene matches. There are 15 residues in the CDR3. Germline V gene sequence: CDR1 MDHEN, CDR2 SYDVKM. The CDR3 region has the DNA TGTGCCAGCAGCCTGGGGACAGCCTTCGGGTCACCCCTCCACTTT. It codes for CASSLGTAFGSPLHF.

V gene TRBV30 combines with J gene TRBJ1-1; TRBD1 is a possible D gene (6 bases). Trimming cost V 1 base and J 4 bases, with 7 bases left between them. CDR3 length: 12 amino acids. Germline values: CDR1 GTSNPN, CDR2 SVGIG (reference sequence). The CDR3 DNA reads as TGTGCCTGGAGTGAGGGGGGCACTGAAGCTTTCTTT. Residues: CAWSEGGTEAFF.

The J gene is TRBJ1-2, the V gene TRBV5-1, with D maybe TRBD1 (5 bases). CDR3 length: 14 residues. V dropped 4 bases and J dropped 0 bases, with 10 bases sitting between them. The germline CDR1 and CDR2 sequences are SGHRS and YFSETQ. The CDR3 region is CASSVGDTNYGYTF. The DNA for the CDR3 is TGCGCCAGCAGCGTGGGGGATACTAACTATGGCTACACCTTC.

This CDR3 is CASGNLYEQYF. CDR3 in DNA: TGTGCCAGCGGGAATTTATACGAGCAGTACTTC. The chain couples TRBV21-1 to TRBJ2-7. TRBV21-1 is described as a pseudogene. This CDR3 is 11 amino acids long.

The chain uses TRBV6-5 and TRBJ1-5, with D maybe TRBD1 (6 bases). This CDR3 is 13 amino acids long. Germline V gene lookup returns CDR1 MNHEY and CDR2 SVGAGI. Deletions cut 5 bases from V and 6 bases from J, with 11 bases between. CDR3 protein: CASSSQGSQPQHF. CDR3 sequence (DNA): TGTGCCAGCAGTAGCCAGGGGAGTCAGCCCCAGCATTTT.

V usage is TRBV3-1 (or the pseudogene TRBV3-2) and J usage is TRBJ1-2; D gene uncertain. Germline lookup yields CDR1 LGHDT and CDR2 YNNKEL (reference sequence). This CDR3 region has 14 residues. Between the trimmed V and J ends, which lost 4 bases and 3 bases, there was a span of 12 bases. The CDR3 region has the DNA TGTGCCAGCAGCCCAAGGACCCTCCACTATGGCTACACCTTC. Its translation is CASSPRTLHYGYTF.

The chain has TRBV7-9 and TRBJ1-4; D may be TRBD1 (6 bases). The CDR3 consists of 15 residues. Germline CDR1 SEHNR, CDR2 FQNEAQ (reference sequence). The ends were cut back, 0 bases at V and 7 bases at J, with 12 bases in the middle. This chain's CDR3 is CASSLAGGPGEKLFF. For the CDR3, the DNA is TGTGCCAGCAGCTTAGCTGGGGGGCCGGGTGAAAAACTGTTTTTT.

This sequence joins TRBV27 and TRBJ1-2, with D hard to call. The CDR3 runs 15 residues. V was shortened by 6 bases and J by 0 bases, with 14 bases between the two germline ends. The germline gives CDR1 MNHEY, CDR2 SMNVEV (reference sequence). The CDR3: CASSFGGRSNYGYTF. CDR3 coding DNA: TGTGCCAGCAGCTTCGGTGGGCGCTCTAACTATGGCTACACCTTC.

V and J are TRBV21-1 and TRBJ2-5; the tabulated D call, TRBD2, remains unverified against the DNA. TRBV21-1 is an annotated pseudogene. The CDR3 runs to 15 residues. In DNA form, the CDR3 reads TGTGCCAGCGGCGAAGAGGGAGGGAGCGGAGAGACCCAGTACTTC. Its translation is CASGEEGGSGETQYF.

This clone was detected once. J is TRBJ2-2 and V is TRBV18; D tentatively reads TRBD1 or TRBD2 (5 bases each). Per germline, CDR1 KGHSH and CDR2 LQKENI. Trimming left V 1 base short and J 0 bases short, with 15 bases between. The CDR3 is 18 amino acids. The CDR3 sequence: CASSPLKGTTANTGELFF. As DNA, the CDR3 is TGTGCCAGCTCACCACTGAAGGGGACCACAGCGAACACCGGGGAGCTGTTTTTT.

The chain uses TRBV19 and TRBJ2-3; D ambiguous. The germline V gene encodes CDR1 LNHDA and CDR2 SQIVND (reference sequence). Between the trimmed V and J ends, which lost 4 bases and 0 bases, there was a span of 8 bases. The CDR3 is 14 amino acids. The CDR3 region has the DNA TGTGCCAGTAGTACTTCCGGTAGCACAGATACGCAGTATTTT. Translation gives CASSTSGSTDTQYF.

V and J are TRBV3-1 (or the pseudogene TRBV3-2) and TRBJ1-1; D is perhaps TRBD1 (6 bases). CDR1 is LGHDT and CDR2 is YNNKEL in the germline V gene (reference sequence). The V end was cut by 4 bases, the J end by 4 bases, with 19 bases between. The CDR3 is 16 residues long. The CDR3 coding sequence is TGTGCCAGCAGCCCAAATAGGGGGGGGCTAAGCACTGAAGCTTTCTTT. It encodes CASSPNRGGLSTEAFF.

The chain combines TRBV14 with TRBJ1-1; D unclear. The V and J ends lost 4 bases and 0 bases respectively, with 6 bases between them. CDR3 length: 13 amino acids. Germline CDR1 SGHDN, CDR2 FVKESK. The chain's CDR3 is CASSRTLNTEAFF. CDR3 nucleotide sequence: TGTGCCAGCAGCCGAACACTGAACACTGAAGCTTTCTTT.

The rearrangement links TRBV20-1 to TRBJ1-4, with no clear D. There are 13 residues in the CDR3. Trimming cost V 3 bases and J 0 bases, with 5 bases left between them. Germline CDR1 and CDR2: DFQATT and SNEGSKA (reference sequence). DNA of the CDR3: TGCAGTGCTAGTACAGCAACTAATGAAAAACTGTTTTTT. It yields the protein CSASTATNEKLFF.

This rearrangement joins TRBV30 to TRBJ2-6; no firm D call. The CDR3 sequence is 15 residues long. Trimming pared 1 base from V and 3 bases from J, leaving 10 bases between. CDR1 GTSNPN and CDR2 SVGIG come from the germline V gene (reference sequence). CDR3 sequence reads: CAWSARAYGANVLTF. Written as DNA, the CDR3 is TGTGCCTGGAGTGCAAGGGCTTATGGGGCCAACGTCCTGACTTTC.

This clone was counted a single time. The J gene is TRBJ2-1, the V gene TRBV19, with D unclear. Trimming removed 5 bases at V and 13 bases at J, with 18 bases between. Germline assignment: CDR1 LNHDA and CDR2 SQIVND (reference sequence). This CDR3 comprises 13 residues. The CDR3 loop is CASSLSLEASQFF. As DNA, the CDR3 is TGTGCCAGTAGTCTATCCCTAGAGGCGTCCCAGTTCTTC.

The chain is built from TRBV6-6 and TRBJ1-6; maybe TRBD1 (5 bases). Trimming removed 7 bases from V and 10 bases from J, with 20 bases in between. The germline V gene has CDR1 MNHNY and CDR2 SVGAGI (reference sequence). The length of the CDR3 is 15 residues. The CDR3 loop is CASTIGSGGRSPLHF. In DNA form, the CDR3 reads TGTGCCAGCACAATTGGGTCGGGGGGAAGGTCACCCCTCCACTTT.

The V call is TRBV7-2, the J call TRBJ1-5; D might be TRBD1 (5 bases). Trimming stripped 5 bases from V and 5 bases from J, with 16 bases between. This CDR3 has 15 amino acids. Germline values: CDR1 SGHTA, CDR2 FQGNSA. The chain's CDR3 is CASSPRLRGDQPQHF. The CDR3 nucleotides read TGTGCCAGCAGCCCCCGACTCCGGGGGGATCAGCCCCAGCATTTT.

With regard to this clone: A read error may produce the germline difference seen at one junction end. The chain recombines TRBV10-3 with TRBJ1-1; D not resolved. The length of the CDR3 is 13 residues. Germline CDR1 reads ENHRY; CDR2 reads SYGVKD. The DNA for the CDR3 is TGTGCCATCAGTGACAAGGAGAACTCTGAAGCTTTCTTT. It specifies CAISDKENSEAFF.